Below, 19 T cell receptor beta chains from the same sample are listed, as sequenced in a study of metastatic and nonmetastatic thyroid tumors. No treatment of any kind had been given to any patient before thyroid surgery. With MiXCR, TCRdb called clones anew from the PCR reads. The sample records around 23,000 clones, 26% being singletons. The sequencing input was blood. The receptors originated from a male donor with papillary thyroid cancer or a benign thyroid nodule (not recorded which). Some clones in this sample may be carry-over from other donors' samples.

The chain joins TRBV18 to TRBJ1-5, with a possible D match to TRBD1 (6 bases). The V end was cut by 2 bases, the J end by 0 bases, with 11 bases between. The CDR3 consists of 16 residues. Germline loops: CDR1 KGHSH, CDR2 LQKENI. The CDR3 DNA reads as TGTGCCAGCTCACCAAATGGACAGTATAGCAATCAGCCCCAGCATTTT. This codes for CASSPNGQYSNQPQHF.

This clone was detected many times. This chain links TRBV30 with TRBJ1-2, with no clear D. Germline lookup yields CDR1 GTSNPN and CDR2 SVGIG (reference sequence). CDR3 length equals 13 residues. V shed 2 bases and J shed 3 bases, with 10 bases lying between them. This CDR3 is CAWSRDSDYGYTF. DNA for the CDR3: TGTGCCTGGAGTAGAGATTCCGACTATGGCTACACCTTC.

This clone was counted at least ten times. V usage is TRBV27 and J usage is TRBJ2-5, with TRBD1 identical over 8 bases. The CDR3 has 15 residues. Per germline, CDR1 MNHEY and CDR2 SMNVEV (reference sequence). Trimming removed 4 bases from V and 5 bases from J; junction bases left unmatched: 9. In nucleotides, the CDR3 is TGTGCCAGCAGTTCTGGACAGGGTTATATCGAGACCCAGTACTTC. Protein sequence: CASSSGQGYIETQYF.

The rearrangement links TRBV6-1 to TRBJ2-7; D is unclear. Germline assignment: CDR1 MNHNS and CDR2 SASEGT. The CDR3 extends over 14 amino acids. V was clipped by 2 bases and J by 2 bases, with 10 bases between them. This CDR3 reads CASSEITPPYEQYF. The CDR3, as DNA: TGTGCCAGCAGTGAAATAACACCCCCCTACGAGCAGTACTTC.

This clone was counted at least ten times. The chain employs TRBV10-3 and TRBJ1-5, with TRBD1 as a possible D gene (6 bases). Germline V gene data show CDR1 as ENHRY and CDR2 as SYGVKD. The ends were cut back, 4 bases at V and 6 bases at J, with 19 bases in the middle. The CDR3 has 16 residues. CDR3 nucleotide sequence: TGTGCCATCAGTGGGGGGGCCAGGGCTGAGGGTCAGCCCCAGCATTTT. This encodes CAISGGARAEGQPQHF.

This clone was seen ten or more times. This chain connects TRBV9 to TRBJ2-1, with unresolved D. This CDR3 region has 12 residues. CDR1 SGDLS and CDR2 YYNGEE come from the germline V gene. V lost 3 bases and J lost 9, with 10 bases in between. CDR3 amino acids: CASSAPESEQFF. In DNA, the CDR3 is TGTGCCAGCAGCGCCCCAGAGAGTGAGCAGTTCTTC.

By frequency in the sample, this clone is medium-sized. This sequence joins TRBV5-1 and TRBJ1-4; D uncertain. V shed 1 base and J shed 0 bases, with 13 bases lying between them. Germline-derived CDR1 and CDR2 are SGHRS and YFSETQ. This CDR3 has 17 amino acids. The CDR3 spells CASSLMPRSATNEKLFF. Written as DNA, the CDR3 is TGCGCCAGCAGCTTGATGCCGAGATCTGCAACTAATGAAAAACTGTTTTTT.

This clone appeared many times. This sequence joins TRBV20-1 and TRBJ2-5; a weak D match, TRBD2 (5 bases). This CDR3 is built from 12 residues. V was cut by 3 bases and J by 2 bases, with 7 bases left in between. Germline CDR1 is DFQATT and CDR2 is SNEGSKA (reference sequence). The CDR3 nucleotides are TGCAGTGCTAGGGGAGCGCAAGAGACCCAGTACTTC. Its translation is CSARGAQETQYF.

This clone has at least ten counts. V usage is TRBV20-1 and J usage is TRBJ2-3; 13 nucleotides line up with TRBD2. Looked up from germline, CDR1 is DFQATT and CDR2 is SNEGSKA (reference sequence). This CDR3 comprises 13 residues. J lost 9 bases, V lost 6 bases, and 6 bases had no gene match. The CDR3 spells CSARTSGGGTQYF. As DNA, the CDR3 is TGCAGTGCCCGGACTAGCGGGGGAGGGACGCAGTATTTT.

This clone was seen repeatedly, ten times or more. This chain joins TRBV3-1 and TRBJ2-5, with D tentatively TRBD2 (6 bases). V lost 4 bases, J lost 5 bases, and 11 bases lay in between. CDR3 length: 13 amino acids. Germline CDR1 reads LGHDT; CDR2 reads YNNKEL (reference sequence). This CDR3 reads CASSPGRAETQYF. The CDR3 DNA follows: TGTGCCAGCAGCCCCGGGAGAGCCGAGACCCAGTACTTC.

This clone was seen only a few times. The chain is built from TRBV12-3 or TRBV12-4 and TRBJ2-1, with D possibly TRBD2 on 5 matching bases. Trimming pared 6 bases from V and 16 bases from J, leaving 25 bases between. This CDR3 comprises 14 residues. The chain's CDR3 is CASSLELTGNDHFF. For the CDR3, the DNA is TGTGCCAGCAGCTTGGAATTGACGGGAAATGATCATTTCTTC.

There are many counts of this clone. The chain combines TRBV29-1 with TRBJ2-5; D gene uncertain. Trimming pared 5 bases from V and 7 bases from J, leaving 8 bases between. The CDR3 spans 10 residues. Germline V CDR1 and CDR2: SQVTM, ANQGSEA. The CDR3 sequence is CSVQIGTQYF. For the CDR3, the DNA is TGCAGCGTTCAAATAGGGACCCAGTACTTC.

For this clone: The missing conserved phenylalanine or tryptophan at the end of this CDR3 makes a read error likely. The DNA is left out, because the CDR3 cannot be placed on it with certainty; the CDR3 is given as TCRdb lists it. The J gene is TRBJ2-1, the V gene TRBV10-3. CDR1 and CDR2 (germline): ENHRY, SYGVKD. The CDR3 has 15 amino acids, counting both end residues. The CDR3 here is CAISESGIAYNEKFV.

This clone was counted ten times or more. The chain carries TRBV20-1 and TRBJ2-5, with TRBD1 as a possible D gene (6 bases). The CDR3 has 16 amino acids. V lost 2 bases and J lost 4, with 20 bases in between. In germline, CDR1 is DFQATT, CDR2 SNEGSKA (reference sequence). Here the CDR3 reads CSARLQGQGTGETQYF. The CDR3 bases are TGCAGTGCTAGATTACAAGGCCAGGGGACGGGAGAGACCCAGTACTTC.

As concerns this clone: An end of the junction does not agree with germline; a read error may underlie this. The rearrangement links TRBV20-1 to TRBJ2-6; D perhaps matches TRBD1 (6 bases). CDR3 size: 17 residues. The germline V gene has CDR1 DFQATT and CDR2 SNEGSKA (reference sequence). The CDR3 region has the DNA TGCAGTGCTGGCCGGGACACACTGGACTCTGGGGCCAACGTACTGACTTTC. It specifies CSAGRDTLDSGANVLTF.

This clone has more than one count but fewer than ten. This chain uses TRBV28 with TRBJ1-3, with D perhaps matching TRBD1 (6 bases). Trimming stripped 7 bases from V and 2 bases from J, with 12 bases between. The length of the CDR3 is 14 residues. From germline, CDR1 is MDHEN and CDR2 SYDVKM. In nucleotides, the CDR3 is TGTGCCAGCATACAGGGTGGCACTGGAAACACCATATATTTT. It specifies CASIQGGTGNTIYF.

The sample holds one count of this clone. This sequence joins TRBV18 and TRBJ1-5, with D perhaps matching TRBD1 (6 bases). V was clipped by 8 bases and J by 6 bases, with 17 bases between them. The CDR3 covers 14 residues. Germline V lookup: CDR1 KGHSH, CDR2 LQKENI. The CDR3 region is CASTGTLGAQPQHF. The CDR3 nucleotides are TGTGCCAGCACAGGGACTCTCGGGGCTCAGCCCCAGCATTTT.

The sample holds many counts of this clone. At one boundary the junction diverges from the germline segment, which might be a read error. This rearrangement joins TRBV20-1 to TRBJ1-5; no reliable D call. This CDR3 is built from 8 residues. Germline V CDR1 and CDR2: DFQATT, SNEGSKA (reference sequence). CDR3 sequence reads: CSASSASF. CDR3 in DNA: TGCAGTGCTAGCAGCGCCAGCTTT.

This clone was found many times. In nucleotides, the CDR3 is TGTGCCTGGAGTATGGAGGGCACTGAAGCTTTCTTT. This sequence encodes CAWSMEGTEAFF. The V gene is TRBV30, the J gene TRBJ1-1; D is ambiguous. V lost 2 bases, J lost 4 bases, and 8 bases lay in between. The V gene's germline CDR1 is GTSNPN and CDR2 SVGIG (reference sequence). This CDR3 contains 12 residues.